Below, one T cell receptor beta chain is given with its context. In the study's own analysis: Estimates of nucleated cell counts were drawn from the amplification of reference gene primers. The protocol was immunoSEQ multiplex PCR, while the TCRdb copy is restricted to in-frame clones and leaves out a portion. Clonal size and the V and J genes are those of that table, whereas D and trimming came from the DNA. The table shows approximately 180,000 clones, with roughly 88% occurring only once. The data were taken from a study of blood T cell repertoires in COVID-19. Turning to the study itself: Sites in the United States, Italy and Spain provided acute and convalescent COVID-19 samples. In each case, the material was cDNA or gDNA derived from T cells, B-cell-depleted T cells, or PBMCs.

V lost 6 bases and J lost 6; bases outside the gene matches: 7. The CDR3 consists of 15 residues. Per germline, CDR1 SGHTA and CDR2 FQGNSA. Sequenced: peripheral blood. The clonotype comes from a human donor with active or convalescent COVID-19. The donor label of this sample is uncertain. The chain employs TRBV7-2 and TRBJ2-1; 11 bases are a match to TRBD2. CDR3 loop: CASSYSGGAGNEQFF. The DNA of the CDR3 is TGTGCCAGCAGTTATAGCGGGGGGGCCGGCAATGAGCAGTTCTTC.